This TCR beta chain was sequenced for a study of CD8+ T cells in alopecia areata. Study at large: Oral tofacitinib, 5 to 10 mg twice daily, was given in an open-label trial. Treatment with tofacitinib (6 to 18 months) was followed by 6 months off drug.

Overall study results and limits: Higher clonality and more expanded CD8+ clones appeared in lesional than normal scalp.

Reverse transcription of extracted RNA yielded cDNA, which provided the sequencing template. Method: immunoSEQ multiplex PCR; TCRdb's copy keeps in-frame clones and lacks some. The sample consists of fewer than 150,000 clones, approximately 58% of them appearing once. Germline CDR1 and CDR2: ENHRY and SYGVKD. V shed 5 bases, J shed 10 bases, and the junction held 4 bases outside the gene matches. The CDR3 runs 12 residues. Comment on this clone: Its antigen is not identified.

The sample in question was CD4+ T cells sorted from blood, obtained at week 0. The chain uses TRBV10-3 and TRBJ2-1, with TRBD2 matching 8 bases. This TCR was sampled from a human donor with alopecia areata. CDR3 sequence: CAISPGGGEQFF. Here the CDR3 DNA reads TGTGCCATCAGTCCGGGAGGGGGGGAGCAGTTCTTC.